This T cell receptor beta chain is from a study of identical twins. TCRdb called the 5' RACE reads again in MiXCR, with one record for every CDR3 protein. The table records under 250,000 distinct CDR3 sequences, roughly 13% of them present only once. Germline V gives CDR1 MDHEN, CDR2 SYDVKM. The ends were cut back, 5 bases at V and 2 bases at J, with 7 bases in the middle. The CDR3 is made up of 13 amino acids. This same sample was also taken into another study, of yellow fever vaccine responses in identical twins. As reported in that work: On the reported evidence, twins' vaccine T cell responses seemed partly convergent and partly personalized.

The sample consisted of memory (CD45RO+) T cells sorted from blood. The V call is TRBV28, the J call TRBJ2-4; D unclear. This clonotype was sampled from a woman aged 18-29 years in good health. The DNA for the CDR3 is TGTGCCAGCAGTACCAGGTCCAAAAACATTCAGTACTTC. This translates into CASSTRSKNIQYF.